Below, 21 T cell receptor beta chains from the same sample are listed, as sequenced in a study of breast tumors, draining lymph nodes, adjacent tissues. TCRdb processed the multiplex PCR reads anew with MiXCR; each CDR3 protein has one entry. The repertoire holds 290,000 or so distinct CDR3 sequences, with over 25% as singletons. Breast cancer patients provided tissue from their axillary draining lymph nodes. Sequencing was carried out using axillary lymph node tissue. These receptors were obtained from a female donor with breast cancer. Some clones in this sample may be carry-over from other donors' samples.

This clonotype was observed at least ten times. The rearrangement links TRBV20-1 to TRBJ2-3; D ambiguous. Trimming removed 1 base at V and 3 bases at J, with 5 bases between. This CDR3 comprises 12 residues. Germline V lookup: CDR1 DFQATT, CDR2 SNEGSKA (reference sequence). The CDR3 sequence: CSARGSTDTQYF. The CDR3 bases are TGCAGTGCTAGAGGAAGTACAGATACGCAGTATTTT.

This chain links TRBV30 with TRBJ2-7; a weak D match, TRBD1 (6 bases). V gave up 7 bases and J gave up 3 bases, with 22 bases separating them. This CDR3 has 15 amino acids. Germline V gene sequence: CDR1 GTSNPN, CDR2 SVGIG (reference sequence). This CDR3 reads CAFEKYRAGYYEQYF. DNA for the CDR3: TGTGCCTTCGAAAAATACAGGGCGGGCTACTACGAGCAGTACTTC.

Regarding this clonotype: This sequence may be a read error, since a much larger clone differs from it by one base. The conserved closing phenylalanine or tryptophan is absent in this CDR3, likely reflecting a read error. This chain connects TRBV12-3 or TRBV12-4 to TRBJ2-7; no reliable D call. V was cut by 5 bases and J by 4 bases, with 6 bases left in between. The CDR3 spans 11 residues. CDR3 coding DNA: TGTGCCAGCAGTCGAAGATACGAGCAGTACCTC. Protein sequence: CASSRRYEQYL.

In its sample, this clonotype was seen once. The CDR3 DNA reads TGTGCCAGCAGCGTAGCTACCGGGCGGGAAAAACTGTTTTTT. Protein product: CASSVATGREKLFF. This chain joins TRBV9 and TRBJ1-4; D gene unclear. The germline gives CDR1 SGDLS, CDR2 YYNGEE. Trimming cost V 0 bases and J 8 bases, with 11 bases left between them. CDR3 length: 14 amino acids.

The chain couples TRBV20-1 to TRBJ2-1; TRBD1 agrees at 9 bases. Losses at the gene ends were 6 bases for V and 5 bases for J; bases not matched to a gene: 11. The CDR3 is 15 amino acids. The germline V gene encodes CDR1 DFQATT and CDR2 SNEGSKA (reference sequence). This CDR3 reads CSASRGQGRDNEQFF. The CDR3 DNA sequence: TGCAGTGCGAGTCGCGGACAGGGGAGGGACAATGAGCAGTTCTTC.

This clonotype was recorded a few times. A read error may explain this, as a much larger clone is one base away. V usage is TRBV7-9 and J usage is TRBJ2-1; 9 bases are shared with TRBD2. The germline V gene encodes CDR1 SEHNR and CDR2 FQNEAQ (reference sequence). The length of the CDR3 is 15 residues. As DNA, the CDR3 is TGTGCCAGCAGTTTTTCCGGGACTAGCTTCGATGAGCAGCTCTTC. Residues: CASSFSGTSFDEQLF.

The table lists this clonotype with many counts. The chain recombines TRBV10-3 with TRBJ2-2, with D possibly TRBD1 on 6 matching bases. V dropped 2 bases and J dropped 4 bases, with 8 bases sitting between them. This CDR3 has 14 residues. Germline V gene sequence: CDR1 ENHRY, CDR2 SYGVKD. The CDR3 spells CAISEGTSTGELFF. The CDR3 DNA reads as TGTGCCATCAGTGAGGGGACATCCACCGGGGAGCTGTTTTTT.

This clonotype was counted at least ten times. This chain uses TRBV24-1 with TRBJ2-5, with 10 bases fitting TRBD2. This CDR3 spans 15 amino acids. V was pared by 9 bases and J by 5 bases, with 11 bases of the junction left unmatched. The germline CDR1 and CDR2 sequences are KGHDR and SFDVKD. CDR3 nucleotide sequence: TGTGCCACCTCACCGCTAGCGGGAGATATGGAGACCCAGTACTTC. This encodes CATSPLAGDMETQYF.

V is TRBV15 and J is TRBJ1-4; D unresolved. CDR3 length: 13 amino acids. The germline V gene has CDR1 LNHNV and CDR2 YYDKDF (reference sequence). V shed 0 bases and J shed 5 bases, with 4 bases lying between them. The CDR3 spells CATSRDRNEKLFF. CDR3 coding DNA: TGTGCCACCAGCAGAGACAGGAATGAAAAACTGTTTTTT.

For this clonotype: This could be a read error, since a much larger clone is one nucleotide away. V gene TRBV10-3 combines with J gene TRBJ2-1; 14 bases align to TRBD2. Germline-derived CDR1 and CDR2 are ENHRY and SYGVKD. The CDR3 runs to 16 residues. Trimming took 10 bases from V and 7 from J; bases not matched to a gene: 12. The CDR3 loop reads CATEYGLAGGGNEQFF. The CDR3 DNA reads TGTGCCACCGAGTATGGACTAGCGGGAGGAGGGAATGAGCAGTTCTTC.

At least ten counts were recorded for this clonotype. The chain combines TRBV6-1 with TRBJ1-4; D is unclear. The CDR3 totals 12 residues. Per the germline V gene, CDR1 is MNHNS and CDR2 is SASEGT. Trimming left V 2 bases short and J 8 bases short, with 6 bases between. The CDR3 DNA reads TGTGCCAGCAGTGAATTCCGAGAAAAACTGTTTTTT. As protein: CASSEFREKLFF.

CDR3 sequence (DNA): TGTGCCAGCAGCTTAACAGCGGGGGCCACCGGGGAGCTGTTTTTT. Its protein product is CASSLTAGATGELFF. This chain links TRBV11-3 with TRBJ2-2, with 8 bases aligning to TRBD2. Germline V gene lookup returns CDR1 SGHNT and CDR2 YENEEA. This CDR3 contains 15 residues. Trimming at V came to 2 bases and at J to 4 bases, leaving 3 bases not matched to a gene.

Of note for this clonotype: No conserved phenylalanine or tryptophan ends this CDR3, so it is likely a read error. No DNA is shown, since the ends of the CDR3 on it are uncertain; the CDR3 is the one TCRdb lists. The CDR3 loop reads CASSQRASTSANTGERMS. The chain couples TRBV4-1 to TRBJ2-2; no DNA check was done on the table's D call, TRBD2. The CDR3 comprises 18 residues, both ends counted. The V gene's germline CDR1 is MGHRA and CDR2 YSYEKL.

The chain employs TRBV10-3 and TRBJ1-4; tentative D call: TRBD1 (6 bases). CDR3 length equals 15 residues. Germline assignment: CDR1 ENHRY and CDR2 SYGVKD. V was pared by 6 bases and J by 0 bases, with 11 bases between. CDR3 amino acids: CAISRDTTTNEKLFF. The CDR3 coding sequence is TGTGCCATCAGCCGGGACACCACAACTAATGAAAAACTGTTTTTT.

The sample holds many counts of this clonotype. The chain is built from TRBV29-1 and TRBJ1-4; D is possibly TRBD1 (6 bases). CDR3 length: 13 amino acids. From germline, CDR1 is SQVTM and CDR2 ANQGSEA. Trimming removed 2 bases at V and 7 bases at J, with 11 bases between. CDR3 region: CSVEKGGGEKLFF. In nucleotides, the CDR3 is TGCAGCGTTGAAAAGGGGGGAGGTGAAAAACTGTTTTTT.

This clonotype was seen ten or more times. The chain couples TRBV7-6 to TRBJ2-3, with D unresolved. Trimming removed 1 base at V and 0 bases at J, with 11 bases between. The length of the CDR3 is 16 residues. In germline, CDR1 is SGHVS, CDR2 FNYEAQ. Here the CDR3 reads CASSLGPYRSTDTQYF. The CDR3 DNA is TGTGCCAGCAGCTTAGGACCGTATCGCAGCACAGATACGCAGTATTTT.

This clonotype was recorded many times. J is TRBJ2-1 and V is TRBV7-9; 9 bases are shared with TRBD2. The CDR3 has 16 amino acids. V shed 2 bases, J shed 4 bases, and the junction held 6 bases outside the gene matches. Germline CDR1 and CDR2: SEHNR and FQNEAQ (reference sequence). CDR3 amino acids: CASSLPGLAKYNEQFF. Here the CDR3 DNA reads TGTGCCAGCAGCTTACCTGGACTAGCGAAATACAATGAGCAGTTCTTC.

The chain uses TRBV30 and TRBJ2-7, with 10 bases identical to TRBD2. The germline V gene has CDR1 GTSNPN and CDR2 SVGIG (reference sequence). The V and J ends lost 3 bases and 9 bases, in that order; junction bases with no gene match: 11. The CDR3 consists of 14 residues. This CDR3 is CAWRGTSGASGQYF. The CDR3 nucleotides read TGTGCCTGGAGGGGTACTAGCGGGGCCTCTGGGCAGTACTTC.

This clonotype was recorded at least ten times. This chain connects TRBV6-5 to TRBJ2-2, with 7 bases identical to TRBD2. The CDR3 length is 18 residues. Germline V lookup: CDR1 MNHEY, CDR2 SVGAGI. Trimming at V came to 2 bases and at J to 1 base, leaving 10 bases not matched to a gene. CDR3 bases: TGTGCCAGCAGTTACCCTGTTGGCGGGAGTGGGAACACCGGGGAGCTGTTTTTT. Encoded protein: CASSYPVGGSGNTGELFF.

The V and J genes are TRBV7-3 and TRBJ2-3; 8 positions agree with TRBD1. The J call may be wrong; the DNA end is better matched by TRBJ1-5. CDR1 and CDR2 from the germline V gene are SGHTA and FQGTGA. The CDR3 has 15 residues. The CDR3 nucleotides are TGTGCCAGCAGCATTGACAGGGGAGGCACAGATTCGCAGCATTTT. It translates to CASSIDRGGTDSQHF.

There are many counts of this clonotype. The chain couples TRBV6-5 to TRBJ1-3, with D maybe TRBD1 (6 bases). Trimming cost V 2 bases and J 3 bases, with 8 bases left between them. Germline values: CDR1 MNHEY, CDR2 SVGAGI. The CDR3 has 14 amino acids. CDR3 protein: CASSYGTNGNTIYF. CDR3 bases: TGTGCCAGCAGTTACGGGACAAATGGAAACACCATATATTTT.